This T cell receptor (beta chain) is from a study of T cells in Graves' hyperthyroidism and ophthalmopathy. The CDR3 runs to 15 residues. Unmatched junction bases numbered 5, after V lost 3 bases and J lost 5 bases. CDR1 is MGHRA, CDR2 YSYEKL, per germline. Orbital computed tomography and thyroid ultrasound, together with serum TRAb and thyroxine and clinical symptoms, were used for diagnoses. Amplification targeted TCR beta CDR3 regions from RNA transcripts. Researchers ran a first-round RT-PCR on the TCR CDR3 using the HTBI primer set. One entry per CDR3 protein results from TCRdb running MiXCR on the multiplex PCR reads. The sample records 450,000 to 700,000 distinct CDR3 sequences, about 45% being singletons. The study's findings and limits: The model foresaw ophthalmopathy a median about 6.5 months prior to onset.

This clonotype was seen repeatedly, ten times or more. Its antigen is unknown. Sequences were obtained from peripheral blood or thyroid tissue (not recorded which). This TCR came from an adult woman with Graves' disease, either hyperthyroidism or ophthalmopathy (not recorded which). J is TRBJ1-2 and V is TRBV4-1, with TRBD1 matching over 11 bases. The CDR3 spells CASSHGQGAGYGYTF. CDR3 DNA sequence: TGCGCCAGCAGCCACGGACAGGGGGCCGGGTATGGCTACACCTTC.